This TCR beta chain is from a study of OX40 agonist ivuxolimab in advanced cancers. TCRdb keeps only in-frame clones here, not all; method: immunoSEQ multiplex PCR. The sample lists roughly 61,000 clones, roughly 84% occurring once. V was trimmed by 2 bases and J by 5 bases, leaving 7 bases between them. The CDR3 contains 12 residues. Germline CDR1 SEHNR, CDR2 FQNEAQ (reference sequence). The specimen was CD4+ or CD8+ T cells sorted from blood, collected in a trial of the OX40 agonist ivuxolimab. This TCR was recovered from an adult with an advanced solid tumor such as melanoma, head and neck, liver or kidney cancer. The chain joins TRBV7-9 to TRBJ2-7; D is ambiguous. The CDR3 bases are TGTGCCAGCAGCTTAAACCGCGACGAGCAGTACTTC. Translating gives CASSLNRDEQYF.